This T cell receptor beta chain was sequenced in a study of cytomegalovirus exposure and HLA in healthy donors. The sample holds a few counts of this clone. Its antigen is undetermined. 13 Jbeta primers and 60 Vbeta primers were used for the PCR. Sequenced by immunoSEQ multiplex PCR; TCRdb stores in-frame clones only, minus some. The sample lists 200,000 to 250,000 clones, roughly four fifths occurring once. Notes on the study in general: Rates of TCR association differed by HLA locus in a later analysis, with DRB1 highest and HLA-C lowest.

The CDR3 spans 17 residues. V lost 6 bases to trimming and J lost 5 bases; unmatched junction nucleotides: 17. Germline CDR1 SGHNT, CDR2 YYREEE (reference sequence). This sequence joins TRBV5-4 and TRBJ1-1; 9 nucleotides align to TRBD1. Sequencing input: PBMCs. The sequence derives from a girl aged 2 to 9 in good health and CMV-seronegative. CDR3 bases: TGTGCCAGCACCCCCGCGGGGGACAGGGAACTCGGGACTGAAGCTTTCTTT. As protein: CASTPAGDRELGTEAFF.